The entry below gives a single TCR beta chain sequence along with its context. This entry is derived from a study of shared clonotypes between healthy human individuals. The CDR3 is made up of 12 amino acids. V was pared by 6 bases and J by 8 bases, with 4 bases of the junction left unmatched. Germline-derived CDR1 and CDR2 are SGHNT and YYREEE (reference sequence). Produced via immunoSEQ multiplex PCR; TCRdb's table is partial and in-frame only. Altogether approximately 2.1 million clones are present, 90% to 95% being singletons, with the ten largest covering about 0.41%. Sequencing was done on a sample of naive CD4+ T cells from PBMCs. Subset of the sample: CD45RA+ positively selected. The chain carries TRBV5-4 and TRBJ1-4; 7 bases map to TRBD1. The receptor's source is a man aged 18 to 29 in good health. Some clones in this sample may be carry-over from other donors' samples. The CDR3 here is CASTRDSEKLFF. The CDR3 region has the DNA TGTGCCAGCACCCGGGACAGCGAAAAACTGTTTTTT.